This entry features one TCR beta chain sequence. Its antigen is undetermined. This sample is part of a study of shared clonotypes between healthy human individuals. Study-level results: Few donors restricted represented genetic and exposure-history diversity.

The CDR3 spans 14 residues. Between the trimmed V and J ends, which lost 4 bases and 1 base, there was a span of 7 bases. Germline CDR1 and CDR2: SNHLY and FYNNEI. Sequenced by immunoSEQ multiplex PCR; TCRdb stores in-frame clones only, minus some. This sample has about 1 million clones, with 65% to 80% found just once. What was sequenced was memory CD4+ T cells sorted from blood. Regarding subset: CD45RA-negative fraction. This TCR came from a man aged 18 to 29 in good health. The gene calls are TRBV2 and TRBJ1-4; D is unclear. DNA of the CDR3: TGTGCCAGCAGTGTACTAGTAACTAATGAAAAACTGTTTTTT. Its protein product is CASSVLVTNEKLFF.